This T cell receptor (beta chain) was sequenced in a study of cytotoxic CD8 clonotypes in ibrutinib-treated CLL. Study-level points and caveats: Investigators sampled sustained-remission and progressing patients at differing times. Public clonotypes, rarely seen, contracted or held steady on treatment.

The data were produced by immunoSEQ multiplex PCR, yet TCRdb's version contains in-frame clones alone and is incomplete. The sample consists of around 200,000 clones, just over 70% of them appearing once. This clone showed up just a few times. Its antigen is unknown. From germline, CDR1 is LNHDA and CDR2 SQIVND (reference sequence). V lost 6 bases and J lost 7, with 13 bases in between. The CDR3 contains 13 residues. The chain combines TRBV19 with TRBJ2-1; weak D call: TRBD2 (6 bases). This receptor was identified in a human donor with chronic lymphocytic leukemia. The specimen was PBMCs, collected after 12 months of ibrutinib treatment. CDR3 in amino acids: CASSVLGGNEQFF. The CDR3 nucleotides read TGTGCCAGTAGCGTTCTCGGGGGTAATGAGCAGTTCTTC.